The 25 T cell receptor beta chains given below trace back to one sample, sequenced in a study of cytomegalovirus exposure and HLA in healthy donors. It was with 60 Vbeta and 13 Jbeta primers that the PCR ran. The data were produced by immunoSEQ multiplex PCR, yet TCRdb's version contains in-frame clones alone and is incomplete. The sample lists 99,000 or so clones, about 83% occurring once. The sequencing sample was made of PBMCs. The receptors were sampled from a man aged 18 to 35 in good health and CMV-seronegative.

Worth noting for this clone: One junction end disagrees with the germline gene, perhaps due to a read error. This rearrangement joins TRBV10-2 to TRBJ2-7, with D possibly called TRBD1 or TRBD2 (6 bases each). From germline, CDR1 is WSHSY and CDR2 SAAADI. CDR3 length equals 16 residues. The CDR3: CASTEGVGTVPYEQYF. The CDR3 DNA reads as TGCGCCAGCACTGAGGGGGTCGGGACTGTCCCCTACGAGCAGTACTTC.

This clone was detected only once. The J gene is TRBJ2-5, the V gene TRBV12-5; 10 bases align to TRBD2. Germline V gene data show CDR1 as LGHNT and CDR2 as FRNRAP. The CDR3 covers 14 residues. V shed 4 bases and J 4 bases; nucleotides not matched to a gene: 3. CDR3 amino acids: CASGSGTSVETQYF. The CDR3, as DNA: TGTGCTAGTGGTTCCGGGACTAGCGTAGAGACCCAGTACTTC.

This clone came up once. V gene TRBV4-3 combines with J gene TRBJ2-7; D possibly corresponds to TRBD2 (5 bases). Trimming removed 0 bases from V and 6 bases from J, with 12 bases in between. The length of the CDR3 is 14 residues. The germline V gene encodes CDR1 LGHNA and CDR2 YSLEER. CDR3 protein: CASSQEARGSEQYF. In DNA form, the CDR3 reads TGCGCCAGCAGCCAAGAGGCGCGAGGGAGCGAGCAGTACTTC.

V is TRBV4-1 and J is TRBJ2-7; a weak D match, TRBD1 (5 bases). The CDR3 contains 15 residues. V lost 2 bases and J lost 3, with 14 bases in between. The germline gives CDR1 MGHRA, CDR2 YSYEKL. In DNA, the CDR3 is TGCGCCAGCAGCCAATTGGCGGACAATTACTACGAGCAGTACTTC. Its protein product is CASSQLADNYYEQYF.

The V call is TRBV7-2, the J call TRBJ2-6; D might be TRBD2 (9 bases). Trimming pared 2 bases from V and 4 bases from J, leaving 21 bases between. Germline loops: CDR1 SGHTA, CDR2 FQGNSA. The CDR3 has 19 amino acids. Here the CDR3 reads CASSLMRDRRGGGANVLTF. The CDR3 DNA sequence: TGTGCCAGCAGCTTAATGCGGGACAGGCGGGGGGGAGGGGCCAACGTCCTGACTTTC.

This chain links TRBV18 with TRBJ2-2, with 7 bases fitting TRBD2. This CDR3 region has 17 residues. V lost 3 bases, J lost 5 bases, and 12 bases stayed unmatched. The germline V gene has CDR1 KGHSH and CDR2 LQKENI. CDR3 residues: CASSPLHDSGSTGELFF. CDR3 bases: TGTGCCAGCTCACCCCTTCATGATAGCGGGTCAACCGGGGAGCTGTTTTTT.

CDR3 DNA: TGTGCCAGCACCCGGACTAGCGGGGACACAGATACGCAGTATTTT. Amino acids: CASTRTSGDTDTQYF. The chain recombines TRBV2 with TRBJ2-3; 12 bases agree with TRBD2. The CDR3 is 15 amino acids. The V gene's germline CDR1 is SNHLY and CDR2 FYNNEI. Germline trimming cut 7 bases from V and 2 bases from J; bases unmatched to any gene: 4.

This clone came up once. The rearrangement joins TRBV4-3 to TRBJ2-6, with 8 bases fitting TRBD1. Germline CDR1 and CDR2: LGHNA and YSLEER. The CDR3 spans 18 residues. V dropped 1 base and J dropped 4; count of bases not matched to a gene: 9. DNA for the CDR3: TGCGCCAGCAGCCAAGGGACAGGGCGGGTCTCCGGGGCCAACGTCCTGACTTTC. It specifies CASSQGTGRVSGANVLTF.

The CDR3 nucleotides are TGTGCCAGCAGTTGGACAGGGGTTACCGAGCAGTACTTC. Its translation is CASSWTGVTEQYF. This chain joins TRBV6-1 and TRBJ2-7; 9 bases agree with TRBD1. V was clipped by 5 bases and J by 6 bases; unmatched bases: 5. Per germline, CDR1 MNHNS and CDR2 SASEGT. This CDR3 contains 13 residues.

The CDR3 DNA follows: TGTGCCAGCAGCTTAGTAGAGGTGTCGAATACGCAGTATTTT. It specifies CASSLVEVSNTQYF. The chain carries TRBV5-6 and TRBJ2-3; D gene ambiguous. The CDR3 is 14 amino acids. V was trimmed by 2 bases and J by 7 bases, leaving 14 bases between them. Per germline, CDR1 SGHDT and CDR2 YYEEEE.

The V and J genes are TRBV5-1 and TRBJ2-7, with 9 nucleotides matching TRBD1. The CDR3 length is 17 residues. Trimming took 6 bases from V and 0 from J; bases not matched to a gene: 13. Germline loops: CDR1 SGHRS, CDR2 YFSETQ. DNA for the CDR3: TGCGCCAGCACAGGTCGCAGCTCGGGACAGGGCTCCTACGAGCAGTACTTC. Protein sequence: CASTGRSSGQGSYEQYF.

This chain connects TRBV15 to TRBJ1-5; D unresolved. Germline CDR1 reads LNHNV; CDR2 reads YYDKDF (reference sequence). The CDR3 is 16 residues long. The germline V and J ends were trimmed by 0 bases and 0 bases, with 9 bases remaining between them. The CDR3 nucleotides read TGTGCCACCAGCAGAGAAGCCCGGGTTAGCAATCAGCCCCAGCATTTT. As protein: CATSREARVSNQPQHF.

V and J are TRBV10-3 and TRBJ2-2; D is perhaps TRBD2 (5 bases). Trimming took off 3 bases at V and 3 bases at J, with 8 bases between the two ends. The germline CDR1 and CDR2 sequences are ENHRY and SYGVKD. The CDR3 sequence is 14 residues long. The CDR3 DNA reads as TGTGCCATCAGTGATGAGGGATACACCGGGGAGCTGTTTTTT. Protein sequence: CAISDEGYTGELFF.

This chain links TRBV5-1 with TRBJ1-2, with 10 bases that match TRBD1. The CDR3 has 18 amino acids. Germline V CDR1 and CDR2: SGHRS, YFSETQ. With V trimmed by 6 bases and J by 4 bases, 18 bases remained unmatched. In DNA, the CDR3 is TGCGCCAGCACTATTACCGTCGGGACAGGGGAAGGGAGCTATGGCTACACCTTC. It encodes CASTITVGTGEGSYGYTF.

DNA of the CDR3: TGCGCCAGCAGTGAGTCCCCCCATCAGCAGTTCTTC. Residues: CASSESPHQQFF. The chain has TRBV10-1 and TRBJ2-1; the D is unclear. This CDR3 spans 12 amino acids. Germline values: CDR1 WNHNN, CDR2 SYGVQD (reference sequence). The germline V and J ends were trimmed by 0 bases and 11 bases, with 8 bases remaining between them.

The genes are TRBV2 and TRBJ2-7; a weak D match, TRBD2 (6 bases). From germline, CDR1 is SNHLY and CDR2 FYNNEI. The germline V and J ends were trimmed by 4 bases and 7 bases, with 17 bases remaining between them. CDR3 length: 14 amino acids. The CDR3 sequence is CASSGFGGLGEQYF. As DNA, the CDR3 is TGTGCCAGCAGTGGGTTCGGGGGACTTGGGGAGCAGTACTTC.

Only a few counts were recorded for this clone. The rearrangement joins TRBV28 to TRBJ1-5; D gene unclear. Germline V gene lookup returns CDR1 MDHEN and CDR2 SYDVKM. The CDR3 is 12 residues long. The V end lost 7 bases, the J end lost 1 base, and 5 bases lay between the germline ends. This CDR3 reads CASTYSNQPQHF. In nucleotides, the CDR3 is TGTGCCAGCACCTACAGCAATCAGCCCCAGCATTTT.

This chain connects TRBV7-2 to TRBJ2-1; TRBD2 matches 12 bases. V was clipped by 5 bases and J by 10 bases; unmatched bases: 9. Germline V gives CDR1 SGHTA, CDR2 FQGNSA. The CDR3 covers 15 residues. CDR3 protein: CASSPRLAGEGEQFF. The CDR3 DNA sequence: TGTGCCAGCAGCCCTCGACTAGCGGGAGAGGGCGAGCAGTTCTTC.

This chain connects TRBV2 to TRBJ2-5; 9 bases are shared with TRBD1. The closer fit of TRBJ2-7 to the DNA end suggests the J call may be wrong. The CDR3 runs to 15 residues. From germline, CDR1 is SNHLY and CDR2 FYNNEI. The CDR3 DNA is TGTGCCAGCAGTGGGGACAGGGAACTAAGGTACGAGCAGTACTTC. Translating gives CASSGDRELRYEQYF.

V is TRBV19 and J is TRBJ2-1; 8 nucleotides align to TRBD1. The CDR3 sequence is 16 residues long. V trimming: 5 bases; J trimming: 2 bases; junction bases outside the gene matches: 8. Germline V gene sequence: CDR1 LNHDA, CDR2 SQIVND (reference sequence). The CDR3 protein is CASSPLDRVPYNEQFF. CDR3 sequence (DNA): TGTGCCAGTAGTCCCCTGGACAGGGTCCCCTACAATGAGCAGTTCTTC.

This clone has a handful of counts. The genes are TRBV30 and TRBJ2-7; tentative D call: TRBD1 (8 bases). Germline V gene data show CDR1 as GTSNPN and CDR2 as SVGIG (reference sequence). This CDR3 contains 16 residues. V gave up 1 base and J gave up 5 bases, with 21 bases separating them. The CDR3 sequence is CAWSDLRTGRGHEQYF. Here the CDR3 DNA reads TGTGCCTGGAGTGACCTCCGGACAGGGAGGGGACACGAGCAGTACTTC.

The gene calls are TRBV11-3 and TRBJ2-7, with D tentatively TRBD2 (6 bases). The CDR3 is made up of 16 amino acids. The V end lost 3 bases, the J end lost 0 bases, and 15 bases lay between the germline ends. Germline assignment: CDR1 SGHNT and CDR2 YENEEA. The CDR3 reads CASSLGIAVSSYEQYF. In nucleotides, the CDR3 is TGTGCCAGCAGCTTGGGGATAGCGGTTAGCTCCTACGAGCAGTACTTC. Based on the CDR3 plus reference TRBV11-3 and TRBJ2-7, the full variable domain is EAGVVQSPRYKIIEKKQPVAFWCNPISGHNTLYWYLQNLGQGPELLIRYENEEAVDDSQLPKDRFSAERLKGVDSTLKIQPAELGDSAVYLCASSLGIAVSSYEQYFGPGTRLTVT.

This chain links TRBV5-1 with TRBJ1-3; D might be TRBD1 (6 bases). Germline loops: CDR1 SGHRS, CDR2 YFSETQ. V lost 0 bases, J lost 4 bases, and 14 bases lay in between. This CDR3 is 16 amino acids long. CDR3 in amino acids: CASSLGGGREGNTIYF. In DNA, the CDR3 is TGCGCCAGCAGCTTGGGGGGGGGCCGGGAAGGAAACACCATATATTTT.

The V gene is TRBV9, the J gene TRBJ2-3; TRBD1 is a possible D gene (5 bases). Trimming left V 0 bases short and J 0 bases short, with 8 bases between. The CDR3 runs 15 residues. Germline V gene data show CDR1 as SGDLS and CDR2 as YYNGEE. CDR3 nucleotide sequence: TGTGCCAGCAGCGTAGACAGGTTTAGCACAGATACGCAGTATTTT. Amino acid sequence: CASSVDRFSTDTQYF.

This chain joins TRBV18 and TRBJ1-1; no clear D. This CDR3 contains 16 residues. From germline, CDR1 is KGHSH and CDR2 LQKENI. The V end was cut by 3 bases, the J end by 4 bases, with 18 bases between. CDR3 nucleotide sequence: TGTGCCAGCTCACCCTCAATCTCCCCAGGCCGCACTGAAGCTTTCTTT. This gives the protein CASSPSISPGRTEAFF.